This T cell receptor beta chain was profiled in a study of blood T cells in healthy people across ages. Across the study: Roughly one uniquely barcoded beta molecule per two T cells was captured.

Total RNA extraction produced at least 5.5 micrograms (per sample) for the study. The sample holds a few counts of this clonotype. Its antigen remains unknown. Study-wide results and limits: Estimates of diversity drawn from one million T cells were considered underestimates.

Using a J-beta primer mix together with a sample-barcoded 5' primer, a second PCR was run for about 6 to 11 cycles. Every sample gave at least 3 million paired-end reads containing CDR3. TCRdb fed the 5' RACE reads into MiXCR, producing one record per CDR3 protein. The table shows about 570,000 distinct CDR3 sequences, with about 25% occurring only once. This sequence originates from a woman between 65 and 79 years old in good health. The specimen sequenced was blood.

Here the CDR3 DNA reads TGTGCCAGCACCGTATCCGACAGGGAGGGCGAGCAGTACTTC. Its protein is CASTVSDREGEQYF. This sequence joins TRBV12-3 or TRBV12-4 and TRBJ2-7, with D tentatively TRBD1 or TRBD2 (7 bases each). The CDR3 is 14 amino acids. Between the trimmed V and J ends, which lost 7 bases and 6 bases, there was a span of 19 bases.